This T cell receptor beta chain was sequenced during a study of T cell responses to AZD1222 COVID-19 vaccine. Study outcomes and limitations: Seropositivity was recorded at baseline in only six AZD1222 recipients. Reportedly, nearly half of unique spike TCRs recognized epitopes outside B.1.351/B.1.1.7 mutations.

Trimming removed 1 base at V and 6 bases at J, with 12 bases between. This CDR3 comprises 15 residues. Germline loops: CDR1 MGHRA, CDR2 YSYEKL. Regarding this clone: Its antigen remains unidentified.

The assay was immunoSEQ multiplex PCR, and TCRdb's table has in-frame clones only and misses some. Among approximately 120,000 clones listed, approximately 85% were seen once. J is TRBJ2-2 and V is TRBV4-1; D ambiguous. The sequenced sample was peripheral blood, obtained 28 days after the second AZD1222 dose. The source is an adult who received the AZD1222 COVID-19 vaccine. CDR3 bases: TGCGCCAGCAGCCAAGTTGTGGGTTTTGCCGGGGAGCTGTTTTTT. It encodes CASSQVVGFAGELFF.